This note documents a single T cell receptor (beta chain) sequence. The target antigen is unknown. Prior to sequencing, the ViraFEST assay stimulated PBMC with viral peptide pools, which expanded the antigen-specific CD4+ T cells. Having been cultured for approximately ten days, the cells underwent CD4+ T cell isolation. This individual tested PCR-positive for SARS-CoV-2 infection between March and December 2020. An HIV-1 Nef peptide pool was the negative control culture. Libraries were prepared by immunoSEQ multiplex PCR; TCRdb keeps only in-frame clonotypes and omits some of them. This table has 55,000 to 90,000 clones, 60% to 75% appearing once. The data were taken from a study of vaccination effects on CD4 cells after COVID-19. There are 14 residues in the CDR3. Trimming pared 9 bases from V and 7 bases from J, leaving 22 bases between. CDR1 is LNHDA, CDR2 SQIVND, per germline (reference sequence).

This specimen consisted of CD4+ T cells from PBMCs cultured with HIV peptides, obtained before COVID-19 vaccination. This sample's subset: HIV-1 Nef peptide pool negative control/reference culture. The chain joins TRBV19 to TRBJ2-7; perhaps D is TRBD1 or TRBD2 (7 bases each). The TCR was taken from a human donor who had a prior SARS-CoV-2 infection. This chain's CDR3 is CASGTQGGVGEQYF. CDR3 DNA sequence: TGTGCCAGCGGAACCCAGGGGGGGGTCGGGGAGCAGTACTTC.